Below are 8 T cell receptor beta chains sequenced from a single sample in a study of beta chain features in type 1 diabetes (dated by TCRdb to between 2018 and 2020). Library prep was done by the immunoSEQ multiplex PCR assay. The entire amount of isolated RNA was reverse transcribed using the High Capacity cDNA Reverse Transcription Kit, so the sequenced TCRB transcripts were expressed ones. As stored in TCRdb, this immuneACCESS dataset retains in-frame rearrangements with V and J assigned. A fraction of the clones does not appear; measured against another copy, unresolved V genes explain less than half of the discrepancy, and the remainder lacks a known reason. For this sample there are about 410,000 clones; 14% appear just once. The ten largest make up roughly 0.033% of the sample. Sequencing input: naive CD4+ T cells from blood. Explained via the paper, the cell subset or site label denotes: true naive CD4+ T cells. These receptors originate from a man under 40 in good health.

This clone was seen more than once but under ten times. The CDR3 loop reads CASSFVGRERNIQYF. CDR3 coding DNA: TGTGCCAGCAGTTTTGTGGGGAGGGAGAGGAACATTCAGTACTTC. The chain combines TRBV27 with TRBJ2-4, with 7 bases that match TRBD2. CDR3 length equals 15 residues. Germline V CDR1 and CDR2: MNHEY, SMNVEV (reference sequence). The V gene end was trimmed by 3 bases and the J gene end by 7 bases; junction bases not matched to a gene: 9.

This clone was counted a few times. V is TRBV18 and J is TRBJ2-1; 9 nucleotides match TRBD1. Germline V gives CDR1 KGHSH, CDR2 LQKENI. V shed 0 bases, J shed 15 bases, and the junction held 6 bases outside the gene matches. This CDR3 region has 13 residues. The CDR3 region is CASSPPLDRGAFF. The CDR3 DNA reads as TGTGCCAGCTCACCACCGTTGGACAGGGGAGCGTTCTTC.

The rearrangement uses TRBV7-9 and TRBJ2-5, with TRBD2 identical over 10 bases. The CDR3 is made up of 14 amino acids. CDR1 is SEHNR and CDR2 is FQNEAQ in the germline V gene (reference sequence). V shed 3 bases, J shed 6 bases, and the junction held 4 bases outside the gene matches. CDR3 sequence: CASSLTSGLKTQYF. As DNA, the CDR3 is TGTGCCAGCAGCTTGACTAGCGGGCTGAAGACCCAGTACTTC. The full variable domain, with the rest looked up from reference TRBV7-9 and TRBJ2-5, is DTGVSQNPRHKITKRGQNVTFRCDPISEHNRLYWYRQTLGQGPEFLTYFQNEAQLEKSRLLSDRFSAERPKGSFSTLEIQRTEQGDSAMYLCASSLTSGLKTQYFGPGTRLLVL.

The CDR3 DNA follows: TGCAGTGCTAGAGTATTAAGTGGCTACACCTTC. Translation: CSARVLSGYTF. The V call is TRBV20-1, the J call TRBJ1-2; D is unresolved. Deletions cut 1 base from V and 7 bases from J, with 7 bases between. The CDR3 totals 11 residues. Germline assignment: CDR1 DFQATT and CDR2 SNEGSKA (reference sequence).

The sample holds a few counts of this clone. The rearrangement links TRBV7-6 to TRBJ1-6; TRBD1 matches at 10 bases. The V and J ends lost 6 bases and 8 bases, in that order; junction bases with no gene match: 10. The CDR3 is 16 amino acids. CDR1 is SGHVS, CDR2 FNYEAQ, per germline. The CDR3 reads CASSPNSGTGDSPLHF. Here the CDR3 DNA reads TGTGCCAGCAGTCCTAATTCCGGGACAGGGGATTCACCCCTCCACTTT.

This clone occurred a few times. The gene calls are TRBV29-1 and TRBJ1-1; no clear D. V was cut by 5 bases and J by 4 bases, with 14 bases left in between. Germline assignment: CDR1 SQVTM and CDR2 ANQGSEA. The CDR3 runs 13 residues. CDR3 in DNA: TGCAGCGTTTATCGTGGAGGGAGCACTGAAGCTTTCTTT. This codes for CSVYRGGSTEAFF.

CDR3 sequence reads: CASSLLQDYGYTF. The CDR3 DNA reads as TGTGCCAGCAGCTTACTCCAGGACTATGGCTACACCTTC. This rearrangement joins TRBV7-2 to TRBJ1-2, with D hard to call. This CDR3 has 13 residues. With 2 bases removed from V and 3 bases from J, the gap between germline ends came to 7 bases. Per the germline V gene, CDR1 is SGHTA and CDR2 is FQGNSA.

This chain uses TRBV5-1 with TRBJ1-1; 8 bases align to TRBD1. The J segment lost 2 bases and the V segment lost 4 bases, leaving 7 bases of the junction unmatched. From germline, CDR1 is SGHRS and CDR2 YFSETQ. The CDR3 has 15 amino acids. This CDR3 reads CASSVSDRANTEAFF. For the CDR3, the DNA is TGCGCCAGCAGCGTGTCGGACAGGGCCAACACTGAAGCTTTCTTT.